Below, 6 T cell receptor beta chains from the same sample are listed, as sequenced in a study of blood T cell repertoires in COVID-19. Profiled with immunoSEQ multiplex PCR; TCRdb holds only in-frame clones, not every one. Seen here are about 230,000 clones, approximately 81% observed once, and the top ten hold about 0.91%. The sequencing input was peripheral blood. Receptors were obtained from a man aged 35 to 55 with acute or convalescent COVID-19.

The chain is built from TRBV30 and TRBJ2-2; D is undetermined. The CDR3 runs 11 residues. The ends were cut back, 3 bases at V and 9 bases at J, with 8 bases in the middle. The V gene's germline CDR1 is GTSNPN and CDR2 SVGIG (reference sequence). The CDR3 spells CAWSRERELFF. The DNA for the CDR3 is TGTGCCTGGAGCCGAGAGAGGGAGCTGTTTTTT.

The V and J genes are TRBV5-1 and TRBJ2-1; D is perhaps TRBD2 (6 bases). Trimming took off 0 bases at V and 5 bases at J, with 9 bases between the two ends. The V gene's germline CDR1 is SGHRS and CDR2 YFSETQ. The CDR3 runs 14 residues. CDR3 amino acids: CASSLAGVDNEQFF. The CDR3 nucleotides are TGCGCCAGCAGCTTGGCGGGGGTGGACAATGAGCAGTTCTTC. Combining the CDR3 with reference TRBV5-1 and TRBJ2-1 gives the whole variable domain KAGVTQTPRYLIKTRGQQVTLSCSPISGHRSVSWYQQTPGQGLQFLFEYFSETQRNKGNFPGRFSGRQFSNSRSEMNVSTLELGDSALYLCASSLAGVDNEQFFGPGTRLTVL.

This clone showed up just once. The V gene is TRBV3-1 (or the pseudogene TRBV3-2), the J gene TRBJ2-7, with D perhaps TRBD1 (7 bases). Trimming removed 1 base from V and 7 bases from J, with 20 bases in between. Per the germline V gene, CDR1 is LGHDT and CDR2 is YNNKEL (reference sequence). This CDR3 is 16 amino acids long. The CDR3 sequence is CASSQGSQGGWKEQYF. Written as DNA, the CDR3 is TGTGCCAGCAGCCAAGGTTCGCAGGGGGGATGGAAGGAGCAGTACTTC.

This clone was detected once. The rearrangement uses TRBV2 and TRBJ1-5; 10 nucleotides align to TRBD1. CDR3 length equals 14 residues. The J segment lost 5 bases and the V segment lost 6 bases, leaving 4 bases of the junction unmatched. Germline V CDR1 and CDR2: SNHLY, FYNNEI. CDR3 DNA: TGTGCCAGCAGCCAGGACAGGGGGGATCAGCCCCAGCATTTT. Its translation: CASSQDRGDQPQHF.

This sequence joins TRBV20-1 and TRBJ1-2; TRBD1 might be the D (6 bases). The germline CDR1 and CDR2 sequences are DFQATT and SNEGSKA (reference sequence). The CDR3 is made up of 10 amino acids. DNA for the CDR3: TGCAGCGAAGGGACATACGGCTACACCTTC. The encoded protein is CSEGTYGYTF.

The chain combines TRBV2 with TRBJ2-7; D may be TRBD2 (7 bases). Trimming took 8 bases from V and 0 from J, leaving 8 bases between them. There are 12 residues in the CDR3. The V gene's germline CDR1 is SNHLY and CDR2 FYNNEI. CDR3 in amino acids: CASGGASYEQYF. CDR3 sequence (DNA): TGTGCCAGCGGGGGGGCCTCCTACGAGCAGTACTTC.